Shown below are 15 T cell receptor beta chains from a single sample sequenced in a study of blood T cell repertoires in COVID-19. Here immunoSEQ multiplex PCR was the method, and the copy in TCRdb shows in-frame clones only, minus some. The sample holds 55,000 to 95,000 clones; roughly 80% are singletons and the top ten take roughly 1.9%. Sequencing was performed on peripheral blood. Receptors originate from a woman aged 55-69 years with acute or convalescent COVID-19.

This chain uses TRBV18 with TRBJ1-2, with D perhaps TRBD1 (5 bases). Trimming took 3 bases from V and 5 from J, leaving 13 bases between them. The CDR3 extends over 14 amino acids. Germline V gene data show CDR1 as KGHSH and CDR2 as LQKENI. CDR3 nucleotide sequence: TGTGCCAGCTCACCGGTCCTTAGACAGTATGGCTACACCTTC. This codes for CASSPVLRQYGYTF.

The genes are TRBV18 and TRBJ1-2; D not resolved. The CDR3 has 15 amino acids. V was shortened by 3 bases and J by 0 bases, with 11 bases between the two germline ends. CDR1 and CDR2 (germline): KGHSH, LQKENI. CDR3 coding DNA: TGTGCCAGCTCACCCCAACTGGGCCCTAACTATGGCTACACCTTC. Residues: CASSPQLGPNYGYTF.

This chain uses TRBV19 with TRBJ2-3, with 7 nucleotides matching TRBD1. Germline CDR1 and CDR2: LNHDA and SQIVND (reference sequence). V lost 7 bases to trimming and J lost 6 bases; unmatched junction nucleotides: 10. CDR3 length: 14 amino acids. The chain's CDR3 is CASTRRQGGDTQYF. The CDR3 coding sequence is TGTGCCAGTACCAGGAGACAGGGCGGGGATACGCAGTATTTT.

This clone has only a few counts. The chain links TRBV19 to TRBJ1-5; D perhaps matches TRBD1 (5 bases). Germline CDR1 reads LNHDA; CDR2 reads SQIVND (reference sequence). V was trimmed by 4 bases and J by 0 bases, leaving 13 bases between them. The length of the CDR3 is 16 residues. CDR3 amino acids: CASSTQSGISNQPQHF. The CDR3 DNA reads as TGTGCCAGTAGTACCCAATCAGGGATTAGCAATCAGCCCCAGCATTTT. The complete variable domain, with remaining parts taken from reference TRBV19 and TRBJ1-5, reads DGGITQSPKYLFRKEGQNVTLSCEQNLNHDAMYWYRQDPGQGLRLIYYSQIVNDFQKGDIAEGYSVSREKKESFPLTVTSAQKNPTAFYLCASSTQSGISNQPQHFGDGTRLSIL.

This sequence joins TRBV30 and TRBJ1-5; TRBD1 matches at 8 bases. The CDR3 extends over 13 amino acids. CDR1 and CDR2 (germline): GTSNPN, SVGIG (reference sequence). Trimming took 2 bases from V and 6 from J; bases not matched to a gene: 3. This chain's CDR3 is CAWSRQGAQPQHF. DNA of the CDR3: TGTGCCTGGAGTCGTCAGGGGGCTCAGCCCCAGCATTTT.

This sequence joins TRBV5-1 and TRBJ1-1; 9 bases line up with TRBD1. The CDR3 is 14 residues long. Germline CDR1 is SGHRS and CDR2 is YFSETQ. The V segment lost 3 bases and the J segment 1 base; nucleotides outside the gene matches: 1. CDR3 in amino acids: CASSSTGGNTEAFF. The CDR3 DNA sequence: TGCGCCAGCAGCTCGACAGGGGGGAACACTGAAGCTTTCTTT.

The rearrangement links TRBV9 to TRBJ2-2; 10 bases match TRBD2. J lost 9 bases, V lost 0 bases, and 5 bases had no gene match. Germline-derived CDR1 and CDR2 are SGDLS and YYNGEE. This CDR3 has 15 residues. CDR3 nucleotides: TGTGCCAGCAGCGTAGCTAGCGGGGGTGACAGGGAGCTGTTTTTT. It translates to CASSVASGGDRELFF.

The count of this clone is one. The chain is built from TRBV5-4 and TRBJ2-5; 16 bases are shared with TRBD2. Looked up from germline, CDR1 is SGHNT and CDR2 is YYREEE (reference sequence). The CDR3 spans 16 residues. The junction had 2 bases not matched to a gene; V was cut back by 4 bases and J by 2 bases. The CDR3 reads CASSPGLAGGQETQYF. The DNA for the CDR3 is TGTGCCAGCAGCCCGGGACTAGCGGGGGGGCAAGAGACCCAGTACTTC.

This clone was detected only once. This chain links TRBV30 with TRBJ2-3, with 10 bases that match TRBD2. CDR3 size: 14 residues. The V and J ends lost 4 bases and 4 bases, in that order; junction bases with no gene match: 5. CDR1 is GTSNPN, CDR2 SVGIG, per germline (reference sequence). CDR3 residues: CAWIPSGRPDTQYF. The CDR3 DNA reads as TGTGCCTGGATCCCTAGCGGGAGACCAGATACGCAGTATTTT.

This chain joins TRBV29-1 and TRBJ2-6; a weak D match, TRBD1 (5 bases). The germline V gene has CDR1 SQVTM and CDR2 ANQGSEA. The V and J ends lost 4 bases and 0 bases respectively, with 10 bases between them. The CDR3 has 15 amino acids. CDR3 residues: CSVVQGSSGANVLTF. DNA for the CDR3: TGCAGCGTTGTCCAGGGTTCCTCTGGGGCCAACGTCCTGACTTTC.

This chain connects TRBV27 to TRBJ2-1, with unresolved D. Trimming removed 0 bases at V and 7 bases at J, with 10 bases between. The CDR3 contains 14 residues. Germline V gene sequence: CDR1 MNHEY, CDR2 SMNVEV (reference sequence). CDR3 amino acids: CASSLSNENNEQFF. The DNA of the CDR3 is TGTGCCAGCAGTTTATCGAACGAGAATAATGAGCAGTTCTTC.

V and J are TRBV20-1 and TRBJ2-1; the D gene is possibly TRBD1 (5 bases). Trimming cost V 3 bases and J 2 bases, with 14 bases left between them. Germline V gene lookup returns CDR1 DFQATT and CDR2 SNEGSKA (reference sequence). The CDR3 has 15 amino acids. CDR3 bases: TGCAGTGCTAGTGCTGTCAGGGCCCCCTACAATGAGCAGTTCTTC. It translates to CSASAVRAPYNEQFF.

The CDR3 loop reads CASSERGRISYEQYF. The CDR3 nucleotides read TGTGCCAGCAGCGAGAGAGGGCGAATATCCTACGAGCAGTACTTC. The chain is built from TRBV5-8 and TRBJ2-7; a possible D gene is TRBD2 (5 bases). There are 15 residues in the CDR3. Germline CDR1 SGHTS, CDR2 YDEGEE. The ends were cut back, 4 bases at V and 1 base at J, with 15 bases in the middle.

The chain carries TRBV6-5 and TRBJ1-5; D uncertain. CDR3 length: 14 amino acids. CDR1 and CDR2 from the germline V gene are MNHEY and SVGAGI. Trimming left V 4 bases short and J 3 bases short, with 10 bases between. This chain's CDR3 is CASSFRVLNQPQHF. The CDR3 nucleotides are TGTGCCAGCAGTTTTAGAGTACTCAATCAGCCCCAGCATTTT.

The chain has TRBV6-5 and TRBJ2-5, with 10 bases that match TRBD1. The trim removed 8 bases at V and 4 bases at J, leaving 7 bases unmatched. Germline-derived CDR1 and CDR2 are MNHEY and SVGAGI. The CDR3 is 14 amino acids. The CDR3 loop is CASFGTGDAETQYF. CDR3 nucleotide sequence: TGTGCCAGCTTCGGGACAGGGGACGCAGAGACCCAGTACTTC.